Following are 9 T cell receptor beta chains from one sample sequenced in a study of blood T cell repertoires in COVID-19. Sequenced by immunoSEQ multiplex PCR; TCRdb stores in-frame clones only, minus some. This sample has 150,000 or so clones, with over 65% found just once. Sequencing input: PBMCs or T cells enriched from blood (not recorded which). These TCRs come from a woman aged 50 to 60 who had recovered from COVID-19.

The chain couples TRBV2 to TRBJ1-6; possible D gene TRBD1, 5 bases. This CDR3 comprises 18 residues. Germline V CDR1 and CDR2: SNHLY, FYNNEI. V dropped 0 bases and J dropped 0 bases, with 12 bases sitting between them. The CDR3 sequence is CASSEAPGTSSYNSPLHF. CDR3 sequence (DNA): TGTGCCAGCAGTGAAGCCCCAGGGACTAGCTCCTATAATTCACCCCTCCACTTT.

The genes are TRBV5-1 and TRBJ1-2, with 8 bases fitting TRBD1. Germline V lookup: CDR1 SGHRS, CDR2 YFSETQ. The CDR3 length is 15 residues. Germline trimming cut 5 bases from V and 6 bases from J; bases unmatched to any gene: 12. The chain's CDR3 is CASRVLPGTGDGYTF. CDR3 bases: TGCGCCAGCAGAGTATTACCCGGGACAGGTGATGGCTACACCTTC.

The chain combines TRBV5-1 with TRBJ1-1; 8 nucleotides agree with TRBD1. CDR3 length: 15 amino acids. With V trimmed by 2 bases and J by 5 bases, 8 bases remained unmatched. Looked up from germline, CDR1 is SGHRS and CDR2 is YFSETQ. DNA of the CDR3: TGCGCCAGCAGCTTCATCCCGACAGGGGAGACTGAAGCTTTCTTT. Its protein product is CASSFIPTGETEAFF.

V and J are TRBV27 and TRBJ1-1, with D unclear. This CDR3 contains 15 residues. Germline V gives CDR1 MNHEY, CDR2 SMNVEV (reference sequence). V was trimmed by 5 bases and J by 4 bases, leaving 17 bases between them. The CDR3 DNA is TGTGCCAGCAGTCCCCGAATCGGGGTAAGCACTGAAGCTTTCTTT. This codes for CASSPRIGVSTEAFF.

The chain links TRBV5-8 to TRBJ2-1; maybe TRBD1 (6 bases). Germline V CDR1 and CDR2: SGHTS, YDEGEE. The CDR3 contains 14 residues. The V gene lost 4 bases and the J gene lost 4 bases, with 12 bases spanning the gap. The CDR3 sequence: CASSPGQIYNEQFF. The CDR3 DNA reads TGTGCCAGCAGCCCTGGACAGATTTACAATGAGCAGTTCTTC.

For this clone: Different DNA sequences within this sample yield the same CDR3. The chain recombines TRBV6-5 with TRBJ1-3; 9 positions match TRBD1. Trimming cost V 5 bases and J 2 bases; bases outside gene matches: 1. CDR3 size: 14 residues. Looked up from germline, CDR1 is MNHEY and CDR2 is SVGAGI. As DNA, the CDR3 is TGTGCCAGCAGTAGGACAGGGGCTGGAAACACCATATATTTT. This codes for CASSRTGAGNTIYF.

The rearrangement joins TRBV6-2 or TRBV6-3 to TRBJ2-7; possible D gene TRBD2, 6 bases. The CDR3 sequence is 13 residues long. Trimming pared 4 bases from V and 2 bases from J, leaving 9 bases between. Germline V gene data show CDR1 as MNHEY and CDR2 as SVGEGT. The DNA for the CDR3 is TGTGCCAGCAGTTTACTAGCCACCTACGAGCAGTACGTC. This codes for CASSLLATYEQYV.

The CDR3 DNA reads TGTGCTAGTGGTTTGCCCAACCAAGAGACCCAGTACTTC. It specifies CASGLPNQETQYF. The rearrangement links TRBV12-5 to TRBJ2-5, with no clear D. Trimming stripped 2 bases from V and 0 bases from J, with 4 bases between. There are 13 residues in the CDR3. Looked up from germline, CDR1 is LGHNT and CDR2 is FRNRAP.

The V gene is TRBV19, the J gene TRBJ1-3, with a possible D match to TRBD1 (5 bases). CDR1 is LNHDA, CDR2 SQIVND, per germline (reference sequence). V dropped 4 bases and J dropped 3 bases, with 22 bases sitting between them. This CDR3 is built from 18 residues. The CDR3 nucleotides are TGTGCCAGTAGTAAATTTAGGGGAGGAGAAGCTCTTGGAAACACCATATATTTT. It specifies CASSKFRGGEALGNTIYF.